The present TCR beta chain was sequenced within a study of cytomegalovirus exposure and HLA in healthy donors. The primer mix had 60 Vbeta and 13 Jbeta primers. The assay was immunoSEQ multiplex PCR, and TCRdb's table has in-frame clones only and misses some. Of some 120,000 clones listed, 78% are singletons. Germline values: CDR1 SGHRS, CDR2 YFSETQ. The CDR3 extends over 16 amino acids. V gave up 0 bases and J gave up 6 bases, with 18 bases separating them. Concerning this clone itself: Its target is not known.

Study-level findings and limits: HLA restriction was apparent for most CMV-associated TCR beta chains in a later analysis.

The sample consisted of PBMCs. V gene TRBV5-1 combines with J gene TRBJ1-2, with D maybe TRBD1 (6 bases). The source is a man aged 35 to 55 in good health and CMV-seronegative. CDR3 protein: CASSLGRKQGADGYTF. The CDR3 region has the DNA TGCGCCAGCAGCTTGGGGAGGAAACAGGGCGCGGATGGCTACACCTTC.